The rows below give T cell receptor beta chains drawn from one sample of a study of blood T cell repertoires in COVID-19. Clones were sequenced by immunoSEQ multiplex PCR, and TCRdb holds only the in-frame ones, with some missing. The sample includes under 350,000 clones, roughly nine tenths of them seen just once. The specimen sequenced was PBMCs or T cells enriched from blood (not recorded which). Receptor source: a man aged 55-75 years who had recovered from COVID-19. The CDR3 runs from the conserved cysteine through the conserved F or W. A D gene is named only where the DNA matches it firmly. Some rows have no size entry. The others give once, few or many, or a class for an expanded clone.

V gene: TRBV27
J gene: TRBJ1-5
D gene: -
clone size: -
CDR3 protein: CASSKRDNQPQHF
CDR3 DNA: TGTGCCAGCAGTAAGCGGGACAATCAGCCCCAGCATTTT

V gene: TRBV7-9
J gene: TRBJ2-1
D gene: TRBD1
clone size: -
CDR3 protein: CASSRRDRGPPDEQFF
CDR3 DNA: TGTGCCAGCAGCCGGAGGGACAGGGGGCCGCCGGACGAGCAGTTCTTC

V gene: TRBV6-5
J gene: TRBJ2-5
D gene: -
clone size: -
CDR3 protein: CASRPTYQETQYF
CDR3 DNA: TGTGCCAGCAGACCGACATACCAAGAGACCCAGTACTTC

V gene: TRBV10-3
J gene: TRBJ1-2
D gene: -
clone size: -
CDR3 protein: CAISESDIYGYTF
CDR3 DNA: TGTGCCATCAGTGAGTCGGACATCTATGGCTACACCTTC

V gene: TRBV19
J gene: TRBJ2-1
D gene: TRBD2
clone size: -
CDR3 protein: CASSIGLAGSYNEQFF
CDR3 DNA: TGTGCCAGTAGTATAGGACTAGCAGGGTCCTACAATGAGCAGTTCTTC

V gene: TRBV21-1
J gene: TRBJ2-7
D gene: -
clone size: -
CDR3 protein: CASSRTDRVDEQYF
CDR3 DNA: TGTGCCAGCAGCCGGACAGACAGGGTAGACGAGCAGTACTTC

V gene: TRBV5-1
J gene: TRBJ1-1
D gene: -
clone size: -
CDR3 protein: CASSRYRDTEAFF
CDR3 DNA: TGCGCCAGCAGCCGATACAGGGACACTGAAGCTTTCTTT

V gene: TRBV6-2/TRBV6-3
J gene: TRBJ1-6
D gene: -
clone size: -
CDR3 protein: CASSYSGRAPVSPLHF
CDR3 DNA: TGTGCCAGCAGTTACTCTGGCAGGGCTCCGGTTTCACCCCTCCACTTT

V gene: TRBV11-3
J gene: TRBJ2-1
D gene: -
clone size: -
CDR3 protein: CASSLGTISYNEQFF
CDR3 DNA: TGTGCCAGCAGCTTAGGAACAATCTCCTACAATGAGCAGTTCTTC

V gene: TRBV19
J gene: TRBJ1-2
D gene: -
clone size: once
CDR3 protein: CASNDKGRSGYTF
CDR3 DNA: TGTGCCAGTAACGATAAAGGGAGGTCGGGCTACACCTTC

V gene: TRBV5-4
J gene: TRBJ2-7
D gene: -
clone size: -
CDR3 protein: CASSLGRLRDEQYF
CDR3 DNA: TGTGCCAGCAGCTTAGGTCGTTTGAGGGACGAGCAGTACTTC

V gene: TRBV6-5
J gene: TRBJ1-6
D gene: TRBD1
clone size: -
CDR3 protein: CASSQQGNSPLHF
CDR3 DNA: TGTGCCAGCAGTCAACAGGGGAACTCACCCCTCCACTTT

V gene: TRBV5-1
J gene: TRBJ2-7
D gene: TRBD2
clone size: -
CDR3 protein: CASSLELAGLGEQYF
CDR3 DNA: TGCGCCAGCAGCTTGGAACTAGCGGGATTAGGCGAGCAGTACTTC

V gene: TRBV19
J gene: TRBJ1-3
D gene: -
clone size: -
CDR3 protein: CASSDTGSSGNTIYF
CDR3 DNA: TGTGCCAGTAGTGACACAGGGAGCTCTGGAAACACCATATATTTT

V gene: TRBV7-2
J gene: TRBJ2-1
D gene: -
clone size: -
CDR3 protein: CASSLGWGTGYNEQFF
CDR3 DNA: TGTGCCAGCAGCTTAGGCTGGGGGACTGGCTACAATGAGCAGTTCTTC

V gene: TRBV11-3
J gene: TRBJ2-7
D gene: TRBD2
clone size: -
CDR3 protein: CASSLRLAGSYEQYF
CDR3 DNA: TGTGCCAGCAGCCTGCGACTAGCGGGATCCTACGAGCAGTACTTC

V gene: TRBV4-1
J gene: TRBJ1-1
D gene: -
clone size: -
CDR3 protein: CASSQVGAPNTEAFF
CDR3 DNA: TGCGCCAGCAGCCAAGTAGGGGCGCCGAACACTGAAGCTTTCTTT

V gene: TRBV6-2/TRBV6-3
J gene: TRBJ2-1
D gene: TRBD2
clone size: -
CDR3 protein: CASSYNRDSGTSLDEQFF
CDR3 DNA: TGTGCCAGCAGTTATAACAGGGATTCAGGGACTAGCCTCGATGAGCAGTTCTTC

V gene: TRBV5-8
J gene: TRBJ1-1
D gene: -
clone size: -
CDR3 protein: CASSLAGTVPEAFF
CDR3 DNA: TGTGCCAGCAGCTTGGCCGGAACAGTGCCTGAAGCTTTCTTT

V gene: TRBV18
J gene: TRBJ1-3
D gene: TRBD1
clone size: -
CDR3 protein: CASSPPGQGRNTIYF
CDR3 DNA: TGTGCCAGCTCACCCCCGGGACAGGGGCGAAACACCATATATTTT

V gene: TRBV3-1/TRBV3-2
J gene: TRBJ2-1
D gene: TRBD2
clone size: -
CDR3 protein: CASSQDPAGRNNEQFF
CDR3 DNA: TGTGCCAGCAGCCAAGACCCAGCGGGAAGAAACAATGAGCAGTTCTTC

V gene: TRBV13
J gene: TRBJ2-4
D gene: -
clone size: -
CDR3 protein: CASSLATAGIAKNIQYF
CDR3 DNA: TGTGCCAGCAGCTTAGCGACCGCAGGGATAGCCAAAAACATTCAGTACTTC

V gene: TRBV2
J gene: TRBJ2-1
D gene: -
clone size: -
CDR3 protein: CASIRERVGYNEQFF
CDR3 DNA: TGTGCCAGCATCAGGGAGCGGGTAGGGTACAATGAGCAGTTCTTC

V gene: TRBV28
J gene: TRBJ2-2
D gene: TRBD2
clone size: -
CDR3 protein: CASSRPGLAGAGELFF
CDR3 DNA: TGTGCCAGCAGCCGCCCGGGACTAGCGGGAGCTGGGGAGCTGTTTTTT

V gene: TRBV5-6
J gene: TRBJ2-5
D gene: TRBD1
clone size: -
CDR3 protein: CASTRRDRGAVETQYF
CDR3 DNA: TGTGCCAGCACCCGGAGGGACAGGGGGGCTGTAGAGACCCAGTACTTC

V gene: TRBV28
J gene: TRBJ2-7
D gene: TRBD2
clone size: once
CDR3 protein: CASSLPNSGPFYEQYF
CDR3 DNA: TGTGCCAGCAGTCTCCCGAATAGCGGGCCTTTTTACGAGCAGTACTTC

V gene: TRBV18
J gene: TRBJ1-1
D gene: -
clone size: -
CDR3 protein: CASSPSGGVSEAFF
CDR3 DNA: TGTGCCAGCTCACCATCGGGCGGGGTATCTGAAGCTTTCTTT

V gene: TRBV4-2
J gene: TRBJ2-7
D gene: TRBD1
clone size: -
CDR3 protein: CASSQQGEEQYF
CDR3 DNA: TGTGCCAGCAGCCAACAGGGGGAAGAGCAGTACTTC

V gene: TRBV5-4
J gene: TRBJ1-2
D gene: -
clone size: -
CDR3 protein: CASSLGGGRANYGYTF
CDR3 DNA: TGTGCCAGCAGCCTGGGTGGAGGTCGGGCTAACTATGGCTACACCTTC

V gene: TRBV9
J gene: TRBJ1-1
D gene: -
clone size: -
CDR3 protein: CASSVVGGGGEAFF
CDR3 DNA: TGTGCCAGCAGCGTAGTTGGCGGAGGAGGTGAAGCTTTCTTT

V gene: TRBV6-6
J gene: TRBJ2-4
D gene: TRBD2
clone size: -
CDR3 protein: CASGGLAGQAKNIQYF
CDR3 DNA: TGTGCCAGCGGGGGACTAGCGGGCCAAGCCAAAAACATTCAGTACTTC

V gene: TRBV5-1
J gene: TRBJ1-6
D gene: TRBD1
clone size: -
CDR3 protein: CASSWGQDNSPLHF
CDR3 DNA: TGCGCCAGCAGCTGGGGACAGGATAATTCACCCCTCCACTTT

V gene: TRBV6-2/TRBV6-3
J gene: TRBJ2-7
D gene: TRBD1
clone size: once
CDR3 protein: CASSYKTGTGDYEQYF
CDR3 DNA: TGTGCCAGCAGTTATAAGACCGGGACAGGAGACTACGAGCAGTACTTC

V gene: TRBV7-2
J gene: TRBJ1-2
D gene: TRBD1
clone size: -
CDR3 protein: CASSLGQGHFNYGYTF
CDR3 DNA: TGTGCCAGCAGCCTAGGACAGGGGCATTTTAACTATGGCTACACCTTC

V gene: TRBV6-5
J gene: TRBJ2-7
D gene: -
clone size: -
CDR3 protein: CASSLPGQPHEQYF
CDR3 DNA: TGTGCCAGCAGTTTACCGGGACAACCGCACGAGCAGTACTTC

V gene: TRBV3-1/TRBV3-2
J gene: TRBJ1-1
D gene: -
clone size: -
CDR3 protein: CASSQEPGNTEAFF
CDR3 DNA: TGTGCCAGCAGCCAAGAGCCGGGTAACACTGAAGCTTTCTTT

V gene: TRBV6-1
J gene: TRBJ1-1
D gene: -
clone size: -
CDR3 protein: CASSESRGTEAFF
CDR3 DNA: TGTGCCAGCAGTGAGTCCCGGGGGACTGAAGCTTTCTTT

V gene: TRBV9
J gene: TRBJ1-2
D gene: -
clone size: -
CDR3 protein: CAGPQGTYGYTF
CDR3 DNA: TGTGCCGGACCACAGGGCACCTATGGCTACACCTTC

V gene: TRBV6-2/TRBV6-3
J gene: TRBJ2-1
D gene: -
clone size: once
CDR3 protein: CASSYSAGSSYNEQFF
CDR3 DNA: TGTGCCAGCAGTTACTCGGCGGGAAGCTCCTACAATGAGCAGTTCTTC

V gene: TRBV6-5
J gene: TRBJ1-5
D gene: -
clone size: -
CDR3 protein: CASRNTGLANQPQHF
CDR3 DNA: TGTGCCAGCAGAAACACGGGACTAGCAAATCAGCCCCAGCATTTT

V gene: TRBV14
J gene: TRBJ1-1
D gene: TRBD1
clone size: once
CDR3 protein: CASSQRTGVTEAFF
CDR3 DNA: TGTGCCAGCAGCCAACGTACAGGGGTGACTGAAGCTTTCTTT

V gene: TRBV18
J gene: TRBJ2-1
D gene: TRBD2
clone size: -
CDR3 protein: CASSRGGSSYNEQFF
CDR3 DNA: TGTGCCAGCTCAAGGGGCGGGAGTTCCTACAATGAGCAGTTCTTC

V gene: TRBV28
J gene: TRBJ2-5
D gene: -
clone size: -
CDR3 protein: CASSFAGNQETQYF
CDR3 DNA: TGTGCCAGCAGTTTCGCAGGGAACCAAGAGACCCAGTACTTC

V gene: TRBV7-2
J gene: TRBJ1-1
D gene: -
clone size: -
CDR3 protein: CASSDQWSTEAFF
CDR3 DNA: TGTGCCAGCAGCGATCAGTGGTCCACTGAAGCTTTCTTT

V gene: TRBV19
J gene: TRBJ2-5
D gene: TRBD2
clone size: few
CDR3 protein: CASIPGLAGEGTQYF
CDR3 DNA: TGTGCCAGTATCCCGGGACTAGCGGGAGAGGGGACCCAGTACTTC

V gene: TRBV18
J gene: TRBJ1-5
D gene: -
clone size: -
CDR3 protein: CASSPFQGGQPQHF
CDR3 DNA: TGTGCCAGCTCACCCTTTCAGGGTGGCCAGCCCCAGCATTTT

V gene: TRBV4-1
J gene: TRBJ2-1
D gene: TRBD2
clone size: -
CDR3 protein: CASSQGLAGGPYNEQFF
CDR3 DNA: TGCGCCAGCAGCCAAGGGTTAGCGGGGGGTCCTTACAATGAGCAGTTCTTC

V gene: TRBV5-8
J gene: TRBJ2-2
D gene: TRBD1
clone size: -
CDR3 protein: CASSSSKTGVLNTGELFF
CDR3 DNA: TGTGCCAGCAGCTCCTCGAAAACAGGGGTCCTGAACACCGGGGAGCTGTTTTTT

V gene: TRBV13
J gene: TRBJ2-2
D gene: -
clone size: -
CDR3 protein: CASSFLSVTGELFF
CDR3 DNA: TGTGCCAGCAGCTTTCTCAGCGTCACCGGGGAGCTGTTTTTT